This entry features one TCR beta chain sequence. Its antigen is unknown. This entry is derived from a study of shared clonotypes between healthy human individuals. For the study at large: A donor's plate count was three for CD4 naive and three for CD4 memory; CD8 naive had two and CD8 memory one.

Study-wide points: Rarefaction curves obtained for sorted subsets showed sequencing incomplete despite large depth. Sharing across four donors was highest in naive CD4 (roughly 5%) and lowest in memory CD8 (roughly 0.4%).

Donors were healthy HIV-negative adults without recently reported acute infections or vaccinations. V was shortened by 0 bases and J by 6 bases, with 10 bases between the two germline ends. The CDR3 spans 15 residues. Germline values: CDR1 SGHNT, CDR2 YYREEE (reference sequence). Using immunoSEQ multiplex PCR, the repertoire was profiled, and TCRdb retains in-frame clones only, with some absent. The data show under 1,100,000 clones, 75% to 80% seen once. The J gene is TRBJ1-6, the V gene TRBV5-4, with D maybe TRBD1 (5 bases). Sequencing was performed on memory CD4+ T cells from PBMCs. Regarding subset: CD45RA-negative fraction. The clonotype comes from a young man in good health. Some clones in this sample may be carry-over from other donors' samples. CDR3 sequence (DNA): TGTGCCAGCAGCTTGGACCCGGGGCTTAATTCACCCCTCCACTTT. Encoded protein: CASSLDPGLNSPLHF.